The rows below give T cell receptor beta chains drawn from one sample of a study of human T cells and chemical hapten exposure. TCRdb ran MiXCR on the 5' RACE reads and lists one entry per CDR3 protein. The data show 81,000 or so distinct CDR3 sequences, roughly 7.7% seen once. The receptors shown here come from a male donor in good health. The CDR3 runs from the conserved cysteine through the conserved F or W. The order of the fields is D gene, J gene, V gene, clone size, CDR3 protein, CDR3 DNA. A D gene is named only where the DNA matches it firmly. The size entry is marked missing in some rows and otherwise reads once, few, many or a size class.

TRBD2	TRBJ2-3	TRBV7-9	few	CASSFRLAGGTDTQYF	TGTGCCAGCAGCTTCCGACTAGCGGGGGGCACAGATACGCAGTATTTT
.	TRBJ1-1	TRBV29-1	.	CSSWDTEAFF	TGCAGCAGTTGGGACACTGAAGCTTTCTTT
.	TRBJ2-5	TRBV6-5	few	CASSNPEEGLGTQYF	TGTGCCAGCAGTAACCCCGAAGAGGGGCTGGGGACCCAGTACTTC
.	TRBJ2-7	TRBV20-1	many	CSASGRITAYEQYF	TGCAGTGCTAGCGGCCGTATCACTGCCTACGAGCAGTACTTC
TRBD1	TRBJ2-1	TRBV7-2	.	CASRYPGQGTNEQFF	TGTGCCAGCAGATATCCGGGACAGGGGACCAATGAGCAGTTCTTC
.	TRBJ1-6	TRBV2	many	CASCWGTPYNSPLHF	TGTGCCAGCTGTTGGGGGACACCTTATAATTCACCCCTCCACTTT
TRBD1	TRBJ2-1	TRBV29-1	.	CSVRQGDEQFF	TGCAGCGTTAGACAGGGGGATGAGCAGTTCTTC
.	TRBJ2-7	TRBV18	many	CASSPPSEGYYEQYF	TGTGCCAGCTCACCACCGTCGGAAGGATACTACGAGCAGTACTTC
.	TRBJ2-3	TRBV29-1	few	CSVEQQVTDTQYF	TGCAGCGTTGAGCAACAGGTCACAGATACGCAGTATTTT
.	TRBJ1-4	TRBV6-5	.	CASSSYREKLFF	TGTGCCAGCAGTTCTTACAGAGAAAAACTGTTTTTT
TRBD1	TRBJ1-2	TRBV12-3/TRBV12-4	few	CASKRHKTGVEGAWSYGYTF	TGTGCCAGCAAGCGCCACAAGACCGGTGTGGAGGGGGCGTGGAGCTATGGCTACACCTTC
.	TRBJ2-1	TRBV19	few	CASSIGQGNEQFF	TGTGCCAGTAGTATTGGGCAGGGCAATGAGCAGTTCTTC
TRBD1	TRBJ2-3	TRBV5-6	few	CASSSKLGQGTDTQYF	TGTGCCAGCAGCTCGAAACTGGGACAGGGAACAGATACGCAGTATTTT
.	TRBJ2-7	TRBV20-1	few	CSARDPQLGTYEQYF	TGCAGTGCTAGAGATCCCCAATTAGGGACCTACGAGCAGTACTTC
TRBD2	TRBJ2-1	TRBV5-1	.	CASSQLAGDPAYNEQFF	TGCGCCAGCAGCCAGCTAGCGGGAGACCCCGCCTACAATGAGCAGTTCTTC
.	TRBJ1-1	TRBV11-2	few	CASSYRAALMNTEAFF	TGTGCCAGCAGCTATCGCGCGGCACTCATGAACACTGAAGCTTTCTTT
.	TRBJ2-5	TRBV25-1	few	CASSEYRLAEKETQYF	TGTGCCAGCAGTGAATATCGGCTAGCAGAGAAAGAGACCCAGTACTTC
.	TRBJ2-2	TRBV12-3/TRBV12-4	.	CASSRGARYTGELFF	TGTGCCAGCAGCCGGGGGGCTCGCTACACCGGGGAGCTGTTTTTT
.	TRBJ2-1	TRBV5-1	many	CASSLAFGSDNEQFF	TGCGCCAGCAGCTTGGCGTTCGGTTCCGACAATGAGCAGTTCTTC
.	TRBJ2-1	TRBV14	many	CASSPGLAHYNEQFF	TGTGCCAGCAGCCCCGGGCTAGCCCACTACAATGAGCAGTTCTTC
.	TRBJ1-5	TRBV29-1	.	CSETGTRGNQPQHF	TGCAGCGAGACGGGTACTCGAGGCAATCAGCCCCAGCATTTT
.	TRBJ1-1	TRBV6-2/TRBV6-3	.	CASIQEGMNTEAFF	TGTGCCAGCATCCAGGAGGGTATGAACACTGAAGCTTTCTTT
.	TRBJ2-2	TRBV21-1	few	CASSKTPGGGNTGELFF	TGTGCCAGCAGCAAAACTCCCGGCGGGGGGAACACCGGGGAGCTGTTTTTT
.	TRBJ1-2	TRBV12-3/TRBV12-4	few	CASSLEFGWEVVMEGYTF	TGTGCCAGCAGTTTAGAGTTTGGGTGGGAGGTCGTTATGGAAGGCTACACCTTC
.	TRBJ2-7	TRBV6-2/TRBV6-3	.	CASSALTSYEQYF	TGTGCCAGCAGCGCCTTGACTTCCTACGAGCAGTACTTC
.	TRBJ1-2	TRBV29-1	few	CSVTDGNYGYTF	TGCAGCGTTACGGACGGGAACTATGGCTACACCTTC
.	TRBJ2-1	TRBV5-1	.	CASSLGNQANEQFF	TGCGCCAGCAGCTTGGGCAATCAAGCCAATGAGCAGTTCTTC
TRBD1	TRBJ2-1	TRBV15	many	CATSRDRGSGTGVDEQFF	TGTGCCACCAGCAGAGATAGGGGATCAGGGACAGGGGTAGATGAGCAGTTCTTC
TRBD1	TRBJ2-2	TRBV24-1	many	CATSETGAGELFF	TGTGCCACCAGTGAAACAGGGGCCGGGGAGCTGTTTTTT
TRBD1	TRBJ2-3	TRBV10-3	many	CAISEPGQGNTDTQYF	TGTGCCATCAGTGAGCCGGGACAGGGCAACACAGATACGCAGTATTTT
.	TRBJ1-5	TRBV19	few	CASGAGPGGNQPQHF	TGTGCCAGTGGCGCGGGACCTGGGGGCAATCAGCCCCAGCATTTT
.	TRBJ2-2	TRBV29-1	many	CSVDRGNTGELFF	TGCAGCGTTGATCGGGGGAACACCGGGGAGCTGTTTTTT
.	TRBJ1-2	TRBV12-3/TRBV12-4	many	CASNTGPDYGYTF	TGTGCCAGCAACACCGGGCCCGACTATGGCTACACCTTC
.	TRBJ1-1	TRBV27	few	CASSRRRGRGNTEAFF	TGTGCCAGCAGCCGAAGGCGGGGGAGGGGGAACACTGAAGCTTTCTTT
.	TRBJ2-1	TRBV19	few	CASSISSSLDEQFF	TGTGCCAGTAGTATCTCTTCTAGCCTCGATGAGCAGTTCTTC
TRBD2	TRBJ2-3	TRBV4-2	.	CASSFVGAGGSTDTQYF	TGTGCCAGCAGCTTCGTGGGAGCGGGAGGAAGCACAGATACGCAGTATTTT
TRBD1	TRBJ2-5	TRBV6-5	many	CASGGTGALQETQYF	TGTGCCAGCGGGGGGACAGGGGCCCTTCAAGAGACCCAGTACTTC